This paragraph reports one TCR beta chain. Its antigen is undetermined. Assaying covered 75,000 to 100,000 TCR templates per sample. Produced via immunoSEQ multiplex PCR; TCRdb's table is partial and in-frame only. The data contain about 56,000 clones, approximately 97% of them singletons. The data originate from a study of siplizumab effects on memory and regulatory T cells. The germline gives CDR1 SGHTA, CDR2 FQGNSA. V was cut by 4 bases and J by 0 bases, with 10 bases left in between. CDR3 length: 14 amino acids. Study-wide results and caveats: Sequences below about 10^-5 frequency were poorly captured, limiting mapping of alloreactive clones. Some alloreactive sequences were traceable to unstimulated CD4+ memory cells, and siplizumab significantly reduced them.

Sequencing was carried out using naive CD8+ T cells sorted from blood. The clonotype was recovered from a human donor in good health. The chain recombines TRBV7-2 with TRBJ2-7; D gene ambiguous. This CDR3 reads CASSSGYSSYEQYF. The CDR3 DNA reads TGTGCCAGCAGCTCAGGCTACTCCTCCTACGAGCAGTACTTC.